This T cell receptor beta chain is drawn from a study of shared clonotypes between healthy human individuals. Study results and caveats: Investigators expected sequencing depth to affect clonotype sharing among donors.

A note on this clone: As yet, its antigen is unknown.

Positively selected for CCR7, the CD45RO-negative cells used as naive CD8 cells excluded terminally differentiated effector memory CD45RA+ cells. Sequenced by immunoSEQ multiplex PCR; TCRdb stores in-frame clones only, minus some. This table holds 560,000 or so clones, approximately 96% found once. The source is a woman in her twenties or thirties in good health. The specimen was naive CD8+ T cells sorted from blood.

Here the CDR3 DNA reads TGTGCCAGTAGTAACCCGGCGGGGCTAATCCAAGAGACCCAGTACTTC. Translating gives CASSNPAGLIQETQYF. V and J are TRBV19 and TRBJ2-5; perhaps TRBD2 as D (6 bases). This CDR3 comprises 16 residues. The V end lost 4 bases, the J end lost 1 base, and 16 bases lay between the germline ends. The germline gives CDR1 LNHDA, CDR2 SQIVND (reference sequence).